A single sample is the source of the 20 T cell receptor beta chains below, sequenced in a study of T cells and Merkel cell carcinoma outcomes. Clones were sequenced by immunoSEQ multiplex PCR, and TCRdb holds only the in-frame ones, with some missing. The table has more than 12,000 clones, roughly 92% seen once. Sequencing was done on a sample of tumor tissue from Merkel cell carcinoma. Receptors were obtained from a human donor with Merkel cell carcinoma.

A single count supports this clone. The chain combines TRBV15 with TRBJ2-5, with D perhaps TRBD2 (6 bases). The germline V gene has CDR1 LNHNV and CDR2 YYDKDF (reference sequence). CDR3 length: 17 amino acids. V lost 0 bases, J lost 3 bases, and 17 bases lay in between. CDR3 coding DNA: TGTGCCACCAGCAGAGATCATTCCTTGGGCGGGGAAGAGACCCAGTACTTC. Amino acid sequence: CATSRDHSLGGEETQYF.

This clone appeared a single time. This chain connects TRBV6-5 to TRBJ2-5; TRBD1 aligns across 7 bases. Germline CDR1 MNHEY, CDR2 SVGAGI. Trimming removed 5 bases from V and 5 bases from J; junction bases left unmatched: 8. The CDR3 length is 14 residues. CDR3 in amino acids: CASSRQGSGETQYF. CDR3 DNA: TGTGCCAGCAGTAGACAGGGTTCGGGGGAGACCCAGTACTTC.

This clone was found once. The chain recombines TRBV7-9 with TRBJ2-7, with no clear D. The V end lost 5 bases, the J end lost 2 bases, and 13 bases lay between the germline ends. Germline V gene sequence: CDR1 SEHNR, CDR2 FQNEAQ (reference sequence). The CDR3 spans 14 residues. CDR3 region: CASSNQDGTYEQYF. The CDR3 nucleotides are TGTGCCAGCAGCAATCAAGACGGTACCTACGAGCAGTACTTC.

V usage is TRBV29-1 and J usage is TRBJ2-6; TRBD2 might be the D (6 bases). CDR3 length: 17 residues. The germline V gene has CDR1 SQVTM and CDR2 ANQGSEA. Trimming removed 5 bases at V and 5 bases at J, with 22 bases between. CDR3 DNA sequence: TGCAGCGTTATCGAAGCACTAGCATACAGTCGGGCCAACGTCCTGACTTTC. It encodes CSVIEALAYSRANVLTF.

The chain combines TRBV7-6 with TRBJ1-1; 7 nucleotides line up with TRBD1. The ends lost 8 bases at V and 0 bases at J; junction bases unmatched: 3. Germline loops: CDR1 SGHVS, CDR2 FNYEAQ. This CDR3 region has 13 residues. In nucleotides, the CDR3 is TGTGCCAGCTCGGGACAGCTGAACACTGAAGCTTTCTTT. Residues: CASSGQLNTEAFF.

This clone was seen a handful of times. The V and J genes are TRBV7-2 and TRBJ2-1, with 7 bases aligning to TRBD2. The V segment lost 5 bases and the J segment 7 bases; nucleotides outside the gene matches: 14. Germline CDR1 SGHTA, CDR2 FQGNSA. This CDR3 comprises 16 residues. CDR3 region: CASSLGGFWGGNEQFF. CDR3 DNA: TGTGCCAGCAGCCTAGGTGGGTTTTGGGGAGGGAATGAGCAGTTCTTC.

The chain joins TRBV18 to TRBJ1-1; D uncertain. This CDR3 has 13 residues. The V and J ends lost 6 bases and 1 base respectively, with 9 bases between them. In germline, CDR1 is KGHSH, CDR2 LQKENI. The CDR3 here is CASSQTKNTEAFF. CDR3 sequence (DNA): TGTGCCAGCTCGCAAACAAAGAACACTGAAGCTTTCTTT. Complete variable domain (other parts from reference TRBV18 and TRBJ1-1): NAGVMQNPRHLVRRRGQEARLRCSPMKGHSHVYWYRQLPEEGLKFMVYLQKENIIDESGMPKERFSAEFPKEGPSILRIQQVVRGDSAAYFCASSQTKNTEAFFGQGTRLTVV.

The chain is built from TRBV29-1 and TRBJ2-3; D not resolved. The length of the CDR3 is 12 residues. Per the germline V gene, CDR1 is SQVTM and CDR2 is ANQGSEA. The V gene lost 1 base and the J gene lost 2 bases, with 4 bases spanning the gap. CDR3 residues: CSVEGDTDTQYF. CDR3 nucleotides: TGCAGCGTTGAAGGGGACACAGATACGCAGTATTTT.

A single count supports this clone. This CDR3 reads CASSYGVPSYEQYF. Written as DNA, the CDR3 is TGTGCCAGCAGTTACGGGGTTCCCTCCTACGAGCAGTACTTC. This chain links TRBV6-5 with TRBJ2-7; D unclear. The CDR3 sequence is 14 residues long. The ends were cut back, 2 bases at V and 0 bases at J, with 8 bases in the middle. Germline V CDR1 and CDR2: MNHEY, SVGAGI.

V gene TRBV6-1 combines with J gene TRBJ2-7; 9 bases map to TRBD1. V was pared by 3 bases and J by 2 bases, with 5 bases of the junction left unmatched. Germline CDR1 is MNHNS and CDR2 is SASEGT. This CDR3 region has 15 residues. CDR3 protein: CASSDPRDRAYEQYF. The CDR3 DNA reads as TGTGCCAGCAGTGATCCCCGGGACAGGGCCTACGAGCAGTACTTC.

V and J are TRBV5-1 and TRBJ2-3; 10 nucleotides line up with TRBD2. This CDR3 is built from 14 residues. The ends lost 8 bases at V and 1 base at J; junction bases unmatched: 4. Germline V gives CDR1 SGHRS, CDR2 YFSETQ. CDR3 in DNA: TGCGCCAGTACTAGCGGGGCCCGCACAGATACGCAGTATTTT. Translation: CASTSGARTDTQYF.

This sequence joins TRBV4-1 and TRBJ2-1; possible D gene TRBD1, 5 bases. This CDR3 has 16 residues. Germline CDR1 and CDR2: MGHRA and YSYEKL. The V end lost 3 bases, the J end lost 8 bases, and 20 bases lay between the germline ends. This chain's CDR3 is CASSQREDGQGHEQFF. The CDR3 DNA reads TGCGCCAGCAGCCAGAGAGAAGACGGGCAGGGCCATGAGCAGTTCTTC.

The chain recombines TRBV7-2 with TRBJ2-5; no reliable D call. The V end was cut by 5 bases, the J end by 4 bases, with 8 bases between. The CDR3 totals 12 residues. Germline CDR1 is SGHTA and CDR2 is FQGNSA. CDR3 in amino acids: CASSPTSETQYF. In DNA form, the CDR3 reads TGTGCCAGCAGCCCGACGTCAGAGACCCAGTACTTC.

This chain connects TRBV9 to TRBJ2-4; D may match TRBD1 or TRBD2 (5 bases each). The CDR3 runs to 13 residues. Germline loops: CDR1 SGDLS, CDR2 YYNGEE. With 4 bases removed from V and 7 bases from J, the gap between germline ends came to 12 bases. The CDR3 DNA follows: TGTGCCAGCAGCCCACATGAGGGGAACATTCAGTACTTC. It codes for CASSPHEGNIQYF. Looking up the rest from reference TRBV9 and TRBJ2-4 gives the full variable domain: DSGVTQTPKHLITATGQRVTLRCSPRSGDLSVYWYQQSLDQGLQFLIQYYNGEERAKGNILERFSAQQFPDLHSELNLSSLELGDSALYFCASSPHEGNIQYFGAGTRLSVL.

The chain is built from TRBV2 and TRBJ2-5; no reliable D call. Trimming pared 8 bases from V and 0 bases from J, leaving 4 bases between. The CDR3 contains 11 residues. Germline CDR1 reads SNHLY; CDR2 reads FYNNEI. The CDR3 region has the DNA TGTGCCAGCTCATACCAAGAGACCCAGTACTTC. Translated: CASSYQETQYF.

CDR3 residues: CASSEIYTDTQYF. CDR3 DNA sequence: TGTGCCAGCAGTGAAATCTACACAGATACGCAGTATTTT. This chain links TRBV6-1 with TRBJ2-3; D is uncertain. CDR3 size: 13 residues. CDR1 and CDR2 from the germline V gene are MNHNS and SASEGT. Trimming stripped 2 bases from V and 2 bases from J, with 5 bases between.

The CDR3 loop is CASRYSQPQHF. The CDR3 coding sequence is TGTGCCAGCAGATATAGTCAGCCCCAGCATTTT. The V and J genes are TRBV2 and TRBJ1-5; D is uncertain. Trimming took 6 bases from V and 6 from J, leaving 6 bases between them. Germline V gene sequence: CDR1 SNHLY, CDR2 FYNNEI. This CDR3 comprises 11 residues.

V gene TRBV11-3 combines with J gene TRBJ2-7; 8 positions match TRBD1. Trimming removed 5 bases from V and 2 bases from J; junction bases left unmatched: 5. The germline gives CDR1 SGHNT, CDR2 YENEEA. The length of the CDR3 is 14 residues. Here the CDR3 DNA reads TGTGCCAGCAGCCCACGACAGGGGACCTACGAGCAGTACTTC. Its protein product is CASSPRQGTYEQYF.

This chain links TRBV6-4 with TRBJ1-4; D gene ambiguous. The CDR3 is 15 residues long. V was trimmed by 3 bases and J by 0 bases, leaving 8 bases between them. Per germline, CDR1 MRHNA and CDR2 SNTAGT. The CDR3 spells CASSEVDATNEKLFF. CDR3 sequence (DNA): TGTGCCAGCAGTGAAGTAGATGCAACTAATGAAAAACTGTTTTTT.

The chain recombines TRBV4-3 with TRBJ1-2, with D possibly matching TRBD1 (5 bases). Trimming left V 3 bases short and J 7 bases short, with 18 bases between. The V gene's germline CDR1 is LGHNA and CDR2 YSLEER. The CDR3 runs 15 residues. The CDR3 spells CASSQLTVDGGGYTF. CDR3 nucleotide sequence: TGCGCCAGCAGCCAGCTGACAGTTGACGGTGGTGGCTACACCTTC.